Below are 22 T cell receptor beta chains sequenced from a single sample in a study of graft-versus-host responses after intestinal transplantation. For these receptors, no antigen is known. Sequencing was performed with immunoSEQ multiplex PCR; in TCRdb, only in-frame clones are kept and a portion is missing. The sample consists of about 82,000 clones, 91% of them appearing once. Material: unstimulated CD4+ T cells sorted from spleen or lymph node cells, obtained before intestinal transplant. Receptors originate from a human donor who received an intestinal transplant.

The chain couples TRBV7-6 to TRBJ2-7, with D possibly matching TRBD1 (6 bases). This CDR3 spans 14 amino acids. V lost 5 bases, J lost 1 base, and 12 bases lay in between. The germline V gene encodes CDR1 SGHVS and CDR2 FNYEAQ. DNA for the CDR3: TGTGCCAGCAGCCAGGGGACGGGATCCTACGAGCAGTACTTC. Amino acids: CASSQGTGSYEQYF.

This clone was seen a handful of times. The V call is TRBV15, the J call TRBJ1-2; the D gene is possibly TRBD1 (6 bases). The germline gives CDR1 LNHNV, CDR2 YYDKDF (reference sequence). Trimming left V 0 bases short and J 2 bases short, with 13 bases between. The CDR3 runs 16 residues. The CDR3 sequence: CATSREVQGTNYGYTF. DNA of the CDR3: TGTGCCACCAGCAGAGAGGTGCAGGGGACAAACTATGGCTACACCTTC. Filled out from reference TRBV15 and TRBJ1-2, the complete variable domain reads DAMVIQNPRYQVTQFGKPVTLSCSQTLNHNVMYWYQQKSSQAPKLLFHYYDKDFNNEADTPDNFQSRRPNTSFCFLDIRSPGLGDTAMYLCATSREVQGTNYGYTFGSGTRLTVV.

The chain uses TRBV4-3 and TRBJ2-7, with TRBD1 matching over 8 bases. In germline, CDR1 is LGHNA, CDR2 YSLEER. J was trimmed by 4 bases and V by 0 bases; bases with no gene match: 8. The CDR3 runs 16 residues. CDR3 protein: CASSQDLVRGLYEQYF. The CDR3 coding sequence is TGCGCCAGCAGCCAAGATCTTGTCAGGGGGCTTTACGAGCAGTACTTC.

The chain carries TRBV7-2 and TRBJ2-7; 8 bases match TRBD1. The CDR3 has 15 amino acids. CDR1 and CDR2 (germline): SGHTA, FQGNSA. With 5 bases clipped from V and 5 bases from J, the junction kept 11 bases outside the gene matches. The CDR3 DNA reads TGTGCCAGCAGCATACTACCCGCAGGGGGCAACGAGCAGTACTTC. It codes for CASSILPAGGNEQYF.

This chain links TRBV9 with TRBJ1-4; the D gene is possibly TRBD1 (6 bases). Germline V CDR1 and CDR2: SGDLS, YYNGEE. The V gene lost 5 bases and the J gene lost 7 bases, with 18 bases spanning the gap. This CDR3 region has 15 residues. Written as DNA, the CDR3 is TGTGCCAGCAGTATTGGGGTGGTACAGGGTGAAAAACTGTTTTTT. Amino acid sequence: CASSIGVVQGEKLFF.

V gene TRBV25-1 combines with J gene TRBJ1-3; weak D call: TRBD1 (5 bases). V was cut by 4 bases and J by 1 base, with 11 bases left in between. CDR1 is MGHDK, CDR2 SYGVNS, per germline. The length of the CDR3 is 15 residues. The CDR3 coding sequence is TGTGCCAGCAGTGTCGGGGGTACGTCTGGAAACACCATATATTTT. Encoded protein: CASSVGGTSGNTIYF.

This clone occurred a few times. The V call is TRBV4-3, the J call TRBJ1-4; tentative D call: TRBD1 (5 bases). The V end lost 5 bases, the J end lost 8 bases, and 21 bases lay between the germline ends. The germline gives CDR1 LGHNA, CDR2 YSLEER. This CDR3 is built from 16 residues. The CDR3 bases are TGCGCCAGCAGCAATAACGTAGGGCAGGGAGGAGAAAAACTGTTTTTT. Amino acids: CASSNNVGQGGEKLFF.

The rearrangement uses TRBV9 and TRBJ2-3; weak D call: TRBD2 (6 bases). This CDR3 is built from 13 residues. The germline CDR1 and CDR2 sequences are SGDLS and YYNGEE. V was cut by 4 bases and J by 5 bases, with 11 bases left in between. The DNA for the CDR3 is TGTGCCAGCAGCTCGGGACTTCGAGATACGCAGTATTTT. Translating gives CASSSGLRDTQYF.

The rearrangement uses TRBV23-1 and TRBJ1-6; 7 nucleotides line up with TRBD1. TRBV23-1 is recorded as an ORF, its role being uncertain. The CDR3 extends over 15 amino acids. Trimming at V came to 2 bases and at J to 10 bases, leaving 8 bases not matched to a gene. CDR3 sequence: CASSQGTGEWSPLHF. The CDR3 DNA reads TGCGCCAGCAGTCAAGGTACAGGGGAATGGTCACCCCTCCACTTT.

V is TRBV5-6 and J is TRBJ1-3, with D perhaps TRBD1 (5 bases). Per the germline V gene, CDR1 is SGHDT and CDR2 is YYEEEE. This CDR3 has 17 residues. V was cut by 5 bases and J by 0 bases, with 18 bases left in between. The CDR3 DNA reads TGTGCCAGCAGGGGGGGTTTGGATAAGTCCTCTGGAAACACCATATATTTT. It yields the protein CASRGGLDKSSGNTIYF.

The rearrangement links TRBV9 to TRBJ2-4, with 7 bases matching TRBD1. Germline V gene lookup returns CDR1 SGDLS and CDR2 YYNGEE. Unmatched junction bases numbered 8, after V lost 4 bases and J lost 1 base. This CDR3 spans 16 amino acids. In DNA, the CDR3 is TGTGCCAGCAGCCCTCGGACAGGATCCGCCAAAAACATTCAGTACTTC. Protein: CASSPRTGSAKNIQYF.

The CDR3 protein is CASSLSNYGYTF. The CDR3 nucleotides are TGTGCCAGCAGCTTATCGAACTATGGCTACACCTTC. V gene TRBV11-3 combines with J gene TRBJ1-2; D is unclear. The CDR3 runs 12 residues. The germline V gene has CDR1 SGHNT and CDR2 YENEEA. With 2 bases removed from V and 2 bases from J, the gap between germline ends came to 3 bases.

The rearrangement joins TRBV7-2 to TRBJ2-7, with 9 positions matching TRBD2. V was clipped by 5 bases and J by 6 bases; unmatched bases: 8. The germline gives CDR1 SGHTA, CDR2 FQGNSA. This CDR3 is 14 amino acids long. CDR3 sequence reads: CASSLGLASSEQYF. In DNA form, the CDR3 reads TGTGCCAGCAGCCTCGGACTAGCGTCTAGCGAGCAGTACTTC.

The chain has TRBV29-1 and TRBJ2-7, with D possibly TRBD2 on 6 matching bases. V was pared by 6 bases and J by 4 bases, with 16 bases between. The germline gives CDR1 SQVTM, CDR2 ANQGSEA. The CDR3 runs 13 residues. Here the CDR3 reads CSVAPGGSYEQYF. The CDR3 DNA reads TGCAGCGTAGCACCCGGGGGATCATACGAGCAGTACTTC.

This chain links TRBV4-3 with TRBJ1-2; the match to TRBD1 covers 8 bases. V was clipped by 2 bases and J by 2 bases; unmatched bases: 13. The CDR3 spans 18 residues. Looked up from germline, CDR1 is LGHNA and CDR2 is YSLEER. CDR3 residues: CASSQRLTGQGANYGYTF. CDR3 bases: TGCGCCAGCAGCCAAAGACTAACCGGACAGGGAGCAAACTATGGCTACACCTTC.

CDR3 region: CAISDSTPGLHTDTQYF. The CDR3 DNA sequence: TGTGCCATCAGTGATTCCACTCCGGGACTGCACACAGATACGCAGTATTTT. V gene TRBV10-3 combines with J gene TRBJ2-3; possible D gene TRBD2, 6 bases. The CDR3 consists of 17 residues. The germline V gene encodes CDR1 ENHRY and CDR2 SYGVKD. V gave up 3 bases and J gave up 2 bases, with 18 bases separating them.

The J gene is TRBJ2-7, the V gene TRBV7-6; 9 bases are a match to TRBD1. V was pared by 0 bases and J by 6 bases, with 6 bases of the junction left unmatched. CDR3 length equals 15 residues. Germline V gene lookup returns CDR1 SGHVS and CDR2 FNYEAQ. CDR3 region: CASSLAGQGLREQYF. CDR3 nucleotide sequence: TGTGCCAGCAGCTTAGCGGGACAGGGTCTGCGCGAGCAGTACTTC.

V gene TRBV15 combines with J gene TRBJ2-1; 10 bases fit TRBD2. The J segment lost 3 bases and the V segment lost 3 bases, leaving 2 bases of the junction unmatched. Germline CDR1 LNHNV, CDR2 YYDKDF (reference sequence). CDR3 length equals 15 residues. CDR3 in amino acids: CATSSTSGVYNEQFF. The CDR3 DNA sequence: TGTGCCACCAGCAGTACTAGCGGGGTCTACAATGAGCAGTTCTTC.

The chain couples TRBV4-3 to TRBJ1-2; 8 bases match TRBD1. This CDR3 is built from 13 residues. V lost 3 bases to trimming and J lost 6 bases; unmatched junction nucleotides: 3. The germline V gene encodes CDR1 LGHNA and CDR2 YSLEER. CDR3 sequence: CASSQDREDGYTF. The CDR3, as DNA: TGCGCCAGCAGCCAGGACAGGGAGGATGGCTACACCTTC.

The CDR3 spells CASSLPGGASGNTIYF. DNA of the CDR3: TGTGCCAGCAGCCTCCCCGGAGGAGCTTCTGGAAACACCATATATTTT. This chain connects TRBV9 to TRBJ1-3; D unclear. The CDR3 covers 16 residues. V was trimmed by 4 bases and J by 1 base, leaving 15 bases between them. Germline CDR1 is SGDLS and CDR2 is YYNGEE. The full variable domain, with the rest looked up from reference TRBV9 and TRBJ1-3, is DSGVTQTPKHLITATGQRVTLRCSPRSGDLSVYWYQQSLDQGLQFLIQYYNGEERAKGNILERFSAQQFPDLHSELNLSSLELGDSALYFCASSLPGGASGNTIYFGEGSWLTVV.

The CDR3 here is CASSTGTGGIEAFF. CDR3 DNA: TGTGCCAGCAGCACCGGGACAGGGGGCATTGAAGCTTTCTTT. V gene TRBV5-5 combines with J gene TRBJ1-1, with TRBD1 identical over 12 bases. After removal of 4 bases from V and 7 bases from J, the junction contained 5 bases not matched to a gene. The CDR3 extends over 14 amino acids. Germline V gene lookup returns CDR1 SGHKS and CDR2 YYEKEE (reference sequence).

This chain uses TRBV7-8 with TRBJ1-6, with D hard to call. Germline CDR1 SGHVS, CDR2 FQNEAQ. The CDR3 extends over 13 amino acids. With 5 bases removed from V and 7 bases from J, the gap between germline ends came to 9 bases. The CDR3 sequence: CASSRVENSPLHF. The CDR3 DNA reads as TGTGCCAGCAGCCGTGTCGAGAATTCACCCCTCCACTTT.